Listed here are 27 T cell receptor beta chains from one sample, sequenced in a study of OX40 agonist ivuxolimab in advanced cancers. Clones were sequenced by immunoSEQ multiplex PCR, and TCRdb holds only the in-frame ones, with some missing. Among over 100,000 clones listed, approximately 92% were seen once. The sequencing used CD4+ or CD8+ T cells sorted from blood, collected in a trial of the OX40 agonist ivuxolimab. The receptors were gathered from an adult with an advanced solid tumor such as melanoma, head and neck, liver or kidney cancer.

The rearrangement uses TRBV5-4 and TRBJ2-3; TRBD2 is a possible D gene (6 bases). The CDR3 extends over 14 amino acids. Germline V lookup: CDR1 SGHNT, CDR2 YYREEE (reference sequence). Trimming took off 4 bases at V and 0 bases at J, with 9 bases between the two ends. The CDR3 loop reads CASSTGTSTDTQYF. The CDR3 bases are TGTGCCAGCAGCACCGGGACTAGCACAGATACGCAGTATTTT.

This chain joins TRBV28 and TRBJ1-3; perhaps TRBD1 as D (6 bases). The CDR3 spans 15 residues. Germline lookup yields CDR1 MDHEN and CDR2 SYDVKM. The V end lost 5 bases, the J end lost 4 bases, and 15 bases lay between the germline ends. The CDR3 region is CASSGVDRAGNTIYF. In nucleotides, the CDR3 is TGTGCCAGCAGTGGGGTGGACAGAGCAGGAAACACCATATATTTT.

This chain links TRBV5-1 with TRBJ1-1; 8 bases agree with TRBD1. Germline V gene data show CDR1 as SGHRS and CDR2 as YFSETQ. This CDR3 is built from 13 residues. V was pared by 4 bases and J by 4 bases, with 3 bases of the junction left unmatched. The CDR3 sequence is CASSVTGATEAFF. The CDR3 DNA is TGCGCCAGCAGCGTGACAGGGGCCACTGAAGCTTTCTTT.

This rearrangement joins TRBV2 to TRBJ2-5; no clear D. CDR3 length equals 13 residues. Trimming shortened V by 6 bases and J by 2 bases, and 10 bases separated the two germline ends. CDR1 and CDR2 (germline): SNHLY, FYNNEI. CDR3 coding DNA: TGTGCCAGCAGATGGAGCGAACAAGAGACCCAGTACTTC. As protein: CASRWSEQETQYF.

This chain uses TRBV18 with TRBJ2-5; no firm D call. CDR1 and CDR2 (germline): KGHSH, LQKENI. This CDR3 has 13 amino acids. V lost 3 bases and J lost 5, with 10 bases in between. DNA of the CDR3: TGTGCCAGCTCACCTCAAAAACCCGAGACCCAGTACTTC. Its protein product is CASSPQKPETQYF.

This chain uses TRBV7-2 with TRBJ1-5; unclear D gene. Germline values: CDR1 SGHTA, CDR2 FQGNSA. Trimming stripped 5 bases from V and 6 bases from J, with 8 bases between. The CDR3 spans 12 residues. CDR3 region: CASSPHGQPQHF. The DNA for the CDR3 is TGTGCCAGCAGCCCGCACGGTCAGCCCCAGCATTTT.

The V gene is TRBV9, the J gene TRBJ2-2; no firm D call. Trimming cost V 0 bases and J 6 bases, with 6 bases left between them. The CDR3 totals 13 residues. Germline V gene lookup returns CDR1 SGDLS and CDR2 YYNGEE. The CDR3 sequence: CASSVGVPGELFF. The CDR3 DNA follows: TGTGCCAGCAGCGTAGGGGTGCCCGGGGAGCTGTTTTTT.

This chain connects TRBV5-6 to TRBJ2-7; possibly TRBD1 for D (6 bases). The CDR3 covers 15 residues. V was cut by 0 bases and J by 1 base, with 11 bases left in between. Germline CDR1 SGHDT, CDR2 YYEEEE. The CDR3: CASSLVGTHSYEQYF. CDR3 DNA: TGTGCCAGCAGCTTGGTGGGGACACATTCCTACGAGCAGTACTTC.

The V gene is TRBV11-2, the J gene TRBJ2-7; possibly TRBD2 for D (6 bases). The CDR3 covers 16 residues. The ends were cut back, 4 bases at V and 3 bases at J, with 19 bases in the middle. Germline-derived CDR1 and CDR2 are SGHAT and FQNNGV. The CDR3 spells CASSSWPRGKDYEQYF. The CDR3 coding sequence is TGTGCCAGCAGCTCATGGCCGCGGGGAAAAGACTACGAGCAGTACTTC.

The chain uses TRBV30 and TRBJ2-7; no firm D call. The V and J ends lost 2 bases and 2 bases respectively, with 7 bases between them. CDR1 and CDR2 (germline): GTSNPN, SVGIG (reference sequence). This CDR3 comprises 12 residues. The CDR3 reads CAWSLLTYEQYF. CDR3 DNA sequence: TGTGCCTGGAGTCTCCTCACCTACGAGCAGTACTTC.

The chain recombines TRBV10-3 with TRBJ1-5; the D is unclear. Trimming shortened V by 11 bases and J by 2 bases, and 13 bases separated the two germline ends. The CDR3 is 13 amino acids. Germline V lookup: CDR1 ENHRY, CDR2 SYGVKD. The CDR3 nucleotides read TGTGCCGACTGTTCCGTCGGCAATCAGCCCCAGCATTTT. Translation: CADCSVGNQPQHF.

The chain joins TRBV6-6 to TRBJ1-1; D call uncertain. Germline loops: CDR1 MNHNY, CDR2 SVGAGI (reference sequence). The CDR3 totals 14 residues. With 2 bases removed from V and 2 bases from J, the gap between germline ends came to 9 bases. CDR3 sequence: CASSYGEVNTEAFF. Written as DNA, the CDR3 is TGTGCCAGCAGTTACGGGGAGGTAAACACTGAAGCTTTCTTT.

This chain connects TRBV30 to TRBJ2-1; D gene ambiguous. V shed 8 bases and J shed 1 base, with 15 bases lying between them. The CDR3 sequence is 14 residues long. Germline loops: CDR1 GTSNPN, CDR2 SVGIG (reference sequence). The CDR3 DNA is TGTGCCGGAGAAGAATTCCATTCCTACAATGAGCAGTTCTTC. It specifies CAGEEFHSYNEQFF. Using reference TRBV30 and TRBJ2-1 for the parts outside the CDR3, the full variable domain is SQTIHQWPATLVQPVGSPLSLECTVEGTSNPNLYWYRQAAGRGLQLLFYSVGIGQISSEVPQNLSASRPQDRQFILSSKKLLLSDSGFYLCAGEEFHSYNEQFFGPGTRLTVL.

This clone was seen a single time. The chain recombines TRBV5-1 with TRBJ1-4, with D maybe TRBD1 (5 bases). Germline V lookup: CDR1 SGHRS, CDR2 YFSETQ. This CDR3 is 15 amino acids long. V gave up 1 base and J gave up 6 bases, with 13 bases separating them. The CDR3 protein is CASSLPGPGDEKLFF. The CDR3 DNA sequence: TGCGCCAGCAGCTTGCCGGGACCTGGCGATGAAAAACTGTTTTTT. Full variable domain (outside the CDR3, taken from reference TRBV5-1 and TRBJ1-4): KAGVTQTPRYLIKTRGQQVTLSCSPISGHRSVSWYQQTPGQGLQFLFEYFSETQRNKGNFPGRFSGRQFSNSRSEMNVSTLELGDSALYLCASSLPGPGDEKLFFGSGTQLSVL.

The rearrangement links TRBV7-2 to TRBJ1-5, with D possibly TRBD1 on 6 matching bases. Germline V CDR1 and CDR2: SGHTA, FQGNSA. The V gene lost 2 bases and the J gene lost 3 bases, with 8 bases spanning the gap. The CDR3 length is 14 residues. CDR3 in amino acids: CASSLRQDNQPQHF. The CDR3 DNA is TGTGCCAGCAGCTTACGACAGGACAATCAGCCCCAGCATTTT.

This chain connects TRBV19 to TRBJ1-2, with D maybe TRBD1 (6 bases). The CDR3 covers 15 residues. Germline CDR1 and CDR2: LNHDA and SQIVND (reference sequence). Deletions cut 6 bases from V and 3 bases from J, with 17 bases between. The CDR3 DNA is TGTGCCAGTAGCCCGTCCAGTGCAGGGGACTATGGCTACACCTTC. Encoded protein: CASSPSSAGDYGYTF.

V and J are TRBV4-2 and TRBJ2-5; no clear D. The J call is in doubt because the DNA end fits TRBJ2-7 better. Per germline, CDR1 LGHNA and CDR2 YNFKEQ. The CDR3 has 13 amino acids. CDR3 residues: CASSQDGVYEQYF. The CDR3 bases are TGTGCCAGCAGCCAAGACGGTGTCTACGAGCAGTACTTC.

The chain joins TRBV19 to TRBJ1-1, with D perhaps TRBD1 (5 bases). V lost 5 bases and J lost 1, with 11 bases in between. Germline V gene data show CDR1 as LNHDA and CDR2 as SQIVND (reference sequence). CDR3 size: 14 residues. In nucleotides, the CDR3 is TGTGCCAGTAGTTGGCGCCAGGGGAACACTGAAGCTTTCTTT. Protein product: CASSWRQGNTEAFF.

There are a few counts of this clone. This chain links TRBV4-3 with TRBJ2-5; D is possibly TRBD1 (6 bases). CDR3 length: 14 amino acids. Per the germline V gene, CDR1 is LGHNA and CDR2 is YSLEER. Deletions cut 1 base from V and 5 bases from J, with 11 bases between. The CDR3 DNA follows: TGCGCCAGCAGCCAAGGTCAGGGGTGGGAGACCCAGTACTTC. Translated: CASSQGQGWETQYF.

This sequence joins TRBV28 and TRBJ1-1; D perhaps matches TRBD1 (6 bases). V was cut by 3 bases and J by 1 base, with 9 bases left in between. Germline lookup yields CDR1 MDHEN and CDR2 SYDVKM. This CDR3 has 14 amino acids. The CDR3 DNA sequence: TGTGCCAGCAGTTTGGGGGGCCCGAACACTGAAGCTTTCTTT. This translates into CASSLGGPNTEAFF. Together with reference TRBV28 and TRBJ1-1, the CDR3 gives the full variable domain: DVKVTQSSRYLVKRTGEKVFLECVQDMDHENMFWYRQDPGLGLRLIYFSYDVKMKEKGDIPEGYSVSREKKERFSLILESASTNQTSMYLCASSLGGPNTEAFFGQGTRLTVV.

This clone appeared once. The J gene is TRBJ2-1, the V gene TRBV14, with 14 bases identical to TRBD2. The J segment lost 8 bases and the V segment lost 3 bases, leaving 6 bases of the junction unmatched. This CDR3 is built from 16 residues. Germline loops: CDR1 SGHDN, CDR2 FVKESK. This chain's CDR3 is CASSQGLAGVRDEQFF. As DNA, the CDR3 is TGTGCCAGCAGCCAGGGACTAGCGGGGGTTAGGGATGAGCAGTTCTTC. The variable domain in full, with the rest retrieved from reference TRBV14 and TRBJ2-1, is EAGVTQFPSHSVIEKGQTVTLRCDPISGHDNLYWYRRVMGKEIKFLLHFVKESKQDESGMPNNRFLAERTGGTYSTLKVQPAELEDSGVYFCASSQGLAGVRDEQFFGPGTRLTVL.

The chain joins TRBV11-1 to TRBJ1-1, with D unclear. The CDR3 is made up of 15 amino acids. V shed 0 bases and J shed 2 bases, with 10 bases lying between them. CDR1 and CDR2 from the germline V gene are SGHAT and FQDESV (reference sequence). The CDR3 DNA is TGTGCCAGCAGCTTAGCCCTCGGGTCTAACACTGAAGCTTTCTTT. This translates into CASSLALGSNTEAFF.

This chain connects TRBV5-4 to TRBJ1-1, with 11 bases fitting TRBD1. CDR3 length equals 15 residues. Germline CDR1 SGHNT, CDR2 YYREEE (reference sequence). V shed 2 bases and J 4 bases; nucleotides not matched to a gene: 4. The chain's CDR3 is CASSLGQGAVTEAFF. In DNA, the CDR3 is TGTGCCAGCAGCTTAGGACAGGGGGCTGTCACTGAAGCTTTCTTT.

The V call is TRBV7-9, the J call TRBJ1-5, with 8 bases lining up with TRBD1. Germline values: CDR1 SEHNR, CDR2 FQNEAQ (reference sequence). This CDR3 has 15 amino acids. V shed 5 bases and J 6 bases; nucleotides not matched to a gene: 9. The DNA for the CDR3 is TGTGCCAGCAGCCCAGGGGACAGGAACTTTCAGCCCCAGCATTTT. It yields the protein CASSPGDRNFQPQHF.

The rearrangement uses TRBV7-6 and TRBJ2-1, with 8 positions matching TRBD2. Germline V CDR1 and CDR2: SGHVS, FNYEAQ. The CDR3 sequence is 14 residues long. Trimming at V came to 4 bases and at J to 4 bases, leaving 3 bases not matched to a gene. The CDR3 sequence: CASSSGLAYNEQFF. The CDR3 DNA reads TGTGCCAGCAGCTCAGGACTAGCTTACAATGAGCAGTTCTTC.

The V and J genes are TRBV7-2 and TRBJ1-3; D is unclear. CDR3 size: 15 residues. Per germline, CDR1 SGHTA and CDR2 FQGNSA. Between the trimmed V and J ends, which lost 0 bases and 2 bases, there was a span of 8 bases. Written as DNA, the CDR3 is TGTGCCAGCAGCTTAGCGCCGGGGACTGGAAACACCATATATTTT. Amino acids: CASSLAPGTGNTIYF.

This chain joins TRBV6-5 and TRBJ2-7; D possibly uses TRBD1 or TRBD2 (5 bases each). The CDR3 has 13 amino acids. Between the trimmed V and J ends, which lost 6 bases and 4 bases, there was a span of 13 bases. Germline CDR1 MNHEY, CDR2 SVGAGI. CDR3 coding DNA: TGTGCCAGCAGCCCCCGGGGCGGATACGAGCAGTACTTC. It encodes CASSPRGGYEQYF.